This T cell receptor (beta chain) originates from a study of beta chain features in type 1 diabetes (dated by TCRdb to 2016 to 2018). Broadly, across the study: Mean age, gender distribution, total cell number and subset yield were not different between patients and healthy donors. A total of approximately 99,000,000 sorted cells were examined across all samples, and RNA yield correlated strongly with the number of cells per subset. In the study, TCRB repertoires of sorted circulating CD4+ T cell subsets from recently diagnosed type 1 diabetes patients were compared with those of matched healthy donors. Whereas all 28 donors provided naive and central memory subsets, regulatory and stem cell-like memory subsets were isolated from just 8 patients and roughly eight healthy donors. The study at large found these results: At VDJ recombination sites, type 1 diabetes patients had fewer insertions and more deleted nucleotides, which implies abnormalities in thymic rearrangement. Only small numbers of individuals were included in the HLA sub-analyses, which left unresolved whether HLA type had any influence on TCRB rearrangement. Naive, central memory and regulatory TCRB repertoires appeared to be more similar among patients than among healthy donors. A moderate but significant shortening of TCRB CDR3 length was observed in type 1 diabetes patients in all four CD4+ subsets. Shorter templates might be favored by PCR, yet because patient and control samples were amplified and corrected together, any such skew would affect both groups equally. Because cDNA was sequenced instead of genomic DNA, highly expressing activated cells could be over-represented, though the groups showed no difference in activation or CD3 levels.

The High Capacity cDNA Reverse Transcription Kit was used to reverse transcribe all of the isolated RNA, meaning that expressed TCRB transcripts were what got sequenced. Deep immunoSEQ sequencing was applied to naive, central memory and regulatory T cell samples, giving an average of roughly 3.5 million total reads per sample. After sorted cells were lysed in RLT buffer, RNA was extracted with DNase-treated RNeasy Micro or Mini kits, with the choice depending on cell number. To prevent cross-contamination, every cell subset was processed on its own, while patient and healthy donor samples were processed together. TCRB sequences were amplified from cDNA with the immunoSEQ multiplex PCR, producing 87-bp fragments spanning the CDR3 region. Sequencing of the amplicons was done on the Illumina HiSeq platform. Under the source paper's analysis protocol: Synthetic template baselines were used to correct PCR bias computationally, reads within Hamming distance 2 were collapsed together, and singletons that could not be merged were discarded. By aligning reads against IMGT, V, D and J genes, CDR3 length, and insertions or deletions at six rearrangement sites were assigned. Within each subset, clonotype counts were normalized to sorted cell number, after which true diversity and Gini coefficients were computed with the tcR R package. The overlap coefficient, calculated on TCRB nucleotide sequences, was used to quantify repertoire sharing. The immuneACCESS repertoire file appears here via TCRdb, limited to in-frame rearrangements. These files lack a portion of the clones; in checked studies, under half of the deficit traces to unresolved V genes, and the cause of the others is not known. The V and J calls and clone size were taken over from that table, and D and trimming were inferred from the DNA. This sample has about 160,000 clones in its table, and 10% to 13% of those were observed once. The ten largest clonotypes hold approximately 0.5% of the sample.

The germline V gene gives CDR1 as MNHNS and CDR2 as SASEGT. Including the terminal cysteine and phenylalanine, the CDR3 comprises 14 residues. Only CDR3 DNA is held: 42 bases, read in frame from base 1. V and J are truncated by 2 bases and 9 bases respectively, leaving an intervening sequence of 13 bases. This clone was seen more than once but under ten times. The target of this receptor is not known. No much larger clone exists at a distance of one base, and base qualities are not known. Each donor gave one peripheral blood draw, averaging approximately 0.12 L, which was collected into heparinised tubes. A BD FACSAria II was used to sort naive, central memory, regulatory and stem cell-like memory CD4+ T cells with a panel that included CD45RO, CCR7, CD25, CD127, CD95 and CD27. A purity above 98% was achieved for all sorted populations. PBMCs were isolated immediately by Lymphoprep density gradient centrifugation and stained directly without culture. So that batch effects would be minimized, each experiment stained and sorted samples in pairs, pairing one healthy donor with one patient.

The clonotype comes from a man aged 30 to 45 with type 1 diabetes. Sequencing input: central memory CD4+ T cells from blood. The chain is encoded by TRBV6-1 joined to TRBJ2-2; the D gene is perhaps TRBD1, from 6 matching bases. The CDR3 reads CASSEQDSGWELFF. Here is the DNA: TGTGCCAGCAGTGAACAGGACAGCGGCTGGGAGCTGTTTTTT.